Presented here are 12 T cell receptor beta chains from one specimen sequenced in a study of T-cell reconstitution after alpha-beta-depleted transplantation in children (dated by TCRdb to the mid-2010s). In light of the paper, this sample's treatment or condition label describes: allogeneic hematopoietic cell transplantation with graft depleted of TCRalphabeta T cells and CD19 B cells. The library was generated by PCR. TCRdb names Illumina HiSeq 2500 as the instrument used. TCR library preparation used molecular barcoding, with unique molecular identifiers applied to normalize quantification of the TCRbeta repertoire. The public reads were quality trimmed at Q25 with fastp and then assembled into clones with MiXCR by TCRdb, keeping productive beta chains. Each entry merges the rows of one CDR3 protein and shows their most common DNA and genes. In all, the sample holds 210,000 or so distinct CDR3 sequences, and approximately 11% of those were seen once. Clones ranked in the top ten supply 28% of the sample.

Sequences were derived from PBMCs, sampled before TCRalphabeta/CD19-depleted stem cell transplant. The receptors derive from a child younger than two with acute myeloid leukemia, due to receive a stem cell transplant.

This clonotype was seen many times. The rearrangement joins TRBV6-2 or TRBV6-3 to TRBJ2-7; D is unclear. CDR3 length: 12 amino acids. V gave up 2 bases and J gave up 4 bases, with 6 bases separating them. The V gene's germline CDR1 is MNHEY and CDR2 SVGEGT. The CDR3 DNA sequence: TGTGCCAGCAGTTACCCCGGTTACGAGCAGTACTTC. As protein: CASSYPGYEQYF.

In this sample, this clonotype turned up many times. The chain uses TRBV5-1 and TRBJ1-2; D call uncertain. Germline CDR1 is SGHRS and CDR2 is YFSETQ. CDR3 length equals 13 residues. Trimming stripped 0 bases from V and 8 bases from J, with 11 bases between. The CDR3 reads CASSLAQSRGYTF. In nucleotides, the CDR3 is TGCGCCAGCAGCTTGGCACAGTCCAGGGGCTACACCTTC.

This clonotype occurred many times. The CDR3 region is CASSPEAFF. The CDR3, as DNA: TGTGCCAGCAGTCCTGAAGCTTTCTTT. The chain has TRBV6-1 and TRBJ1-1; D is unclear. Germline V lookup: CDR1 MNHNS, CDR2 SASEGT. The CDR3 spans 9 residues. Trimming stripped 5 bases from V and 6 bases from J, with 1 base between.

The sample holds many counts of this clonotype. This sequence joins TRBV11-1 and TRBJ2-5, with D possibly TRBD1 on 6 matching bases. CDR1 and CDR2 (germline): SGHAT, FQDESV (reference sequence). V lost 1 base and J lost 0, with 18 bases in between. This CDR3 spans 18 amino acids. CDR3 in DNA: TGTGCCAGCAGCTTAGAGGCGTCGGACAGATTTCACCAAGAGACCCAGTACTTC. This gives the protein CASSLEASDRFHQETQYF.

This clonotype was observed many times. The rearrangement links TRBV20-1 to TRBJ1-2; D remains unclear. V shed 2 bases and J shed 4 bases, with 8 bases lying between them. This CDR3 has 12 residues. The germline V gene encodes CDR1 DFQATT and CDR2 SNEGSKA (reference sequence). CDR3 coding DNA: TGCAGTGCTAGAATTCAGAGCTATGGCTACACCTTC. Its protein is CSARIQSYGYTF.

This clonotype was recorded many times. The chain employs TRBV7-2 and TRBJ2-2; 7 bases agree with TRBD2. With V trimmed by 7 bases and J by 4 bases, 12 bases remained unmatched. CDR3 length equals 16 residues. Per the germline V gene, CDR1 is SGHTA and CDR2 is FQGNSA. CDR3 region: CASTPSAGVVTGELFF. The CDR3 DNA is TGTGCCAGCACCCCGTCGGCGGGAGTCGTCACCGGGGAGCTGTTTTTT.

As for this clonotype: Since a much larger clone is just one base distant, this may be a read error. The genes are TRBV5-5 and TRBJ1-2; possibly TRBD1 for D (5 bases). CDR1 is SGHKS and CDR2 is YYEKEE in the germline V gene (reference sequence). The CDR3 length is 17 residues. Trimming cost V 6 bases and J 0 bases, with 21 bases left between them. The CDR3 sequence: CASTLSSWDGTNYGYTF. The CDR3 nucleotides read TGTGCCAGCACCCTTTCGTCTTGGGACGGGACTAACTATGGCTACACCTTC.

This clonotype was picked up many times. The chain couples TRBV20-1 to TRBJ2-5; maybe TRBD2 (6 bases). Germline assignment: CDR1 DFQATT and CDR2 SNEGSKA (reference sequence). Between the trimmed V and J ends, which lost 2 bases and 9 bases, there was a span of 10 bases. CDR3 length: 11 amino acids. This CDR3 reads CSARSGGAQYF. Here the CDR3 DNA reads TGCAGTGCTAGATCGGGCGGGGCCCAGTACTTC.

This clonotype was observed at least ten times. V is TRBV25-1 and J is TRBJ1-2; D unresolved. Germline V gene data show CDR1 as MGHDK and CDR2 as SYGVNS. V was shortened by 2 bases and J by 2 bases, with 15 bases between the two germline ends. CDR3 length equals 16 residues. The CDR3 sequence: CASSEGFVRSNYGYTF. The CDR3 bases are TGTGCCAGCAGTGAAGGATTCGTTCGATCAAACTATGGCTACACCTTC.

This clonotype was observed a few times. A read error is possible here, since a much larger clone lies one base away. V is TRBV2 and J is TRBJ2-5; 9 bases map to TRBD2. Germline V gene lookup returns CDR1 SNHLY and CDR2 FYNNEI. The CDR3 runs 18 residues. The CDR3 coding sequence is TGTACCAGCAGTTTTAGGTCCATGCTAGCGGGAAAATTAGAGACCCAGTACTTC. This codes for CTSSFRSMLAGKLETQYF. The full variable domain, completed using reference TRBV2 and TRBJ2-5, is EPEVTQTPSHQVTQMGQEVILRCVPISNHLYFYWYRQILGQKVEFLVSFYNNEISEKSEIFDDQFSVERPDGSNFTLKIRSTKLEDSAMYFCTSSFRSMLAGKLETQYFGPGTRLLVL.

This clonotype was observed many times. J is TRBJ2-7 and V is TRBV18; D call uncertain. CDR1 KGHSH and CDR2 LQKENI come from the germline V gene. The CDR3 runs to 13 residues. Trimming stripped 6 bases from V and 2 bases from J, with 11 bases between. CDR3 sequence (DNA): TGTGCCAGCTCGTTCGGACCAGCCTACGAGCAGTACTTC. Its translation: CASSFGPAYEQYF.

This clonotype was seen repeatedly, ten times or more. The chain has TRBV20-1 and TRBJ2-7, with D uncertain. The CDR3 spans 12 residues. CDR1 DFQATT and CDR2 SNEGSKA come from the germline V gene (reference sequence). Deletions cut 5 bases from V and 6 bases from J, with 14 bases between. The CDR3 spells CSAEKIPAEQYF. The DNA for the CDR3 is TGCAGTGCTGAGAAGATACCGGCCGAGCAGTACTTC.